This TCR beta chain was observed in a study of shared clonotypes between healthy human individuals. Study-wide findings and caveats: Relative to memory subsets, naive subsets generally showed larger estimated richness.

About this clone: Antigen unknown.

Trimming removed 2 bases from V and 3 bases from J; junction bases left unmatched: 3. The CDR3 loop spans 16 amino acids. The V gene's germline CDR1 is SGHDN and CDR2 FVKESK. Only in-frame clones appear in the TCRdb table, and some are missing; sequencing was by immunoSEQ multiplex PCR. The data contain some 1 million clones, 65% to 80% of them singletons. The sample consisted of memory CD4+ T cells sorted from blood. Subset indicated: CD45RA-negative fraction. This clonotype was obtained from a man aged 18 to 30 in good health. This chain connects TRBV14 to TRBJ2-1; 11 bases align to TRBD2. Written as DNA, the CDR3 is TGTGCCAGCAGCCAACTAGCGGGAGGTCACTACAATGAGCAGTTCTTC. Translation: CASSQLAGGHYNEQFF. The whole variable domain, remainder taken from reference TRBV14 and TRBJ2-1, is EAGVTQFPSHSVIEKGQTVTLRCDPISGHDNLYWYRRVMGKEIKFLLHFVKESKQDESGMPNNRFLAERTGGTYSTLKVQPAELEDSGVYFCASSQLAGGHYNEQFFGPGTRLTVL.